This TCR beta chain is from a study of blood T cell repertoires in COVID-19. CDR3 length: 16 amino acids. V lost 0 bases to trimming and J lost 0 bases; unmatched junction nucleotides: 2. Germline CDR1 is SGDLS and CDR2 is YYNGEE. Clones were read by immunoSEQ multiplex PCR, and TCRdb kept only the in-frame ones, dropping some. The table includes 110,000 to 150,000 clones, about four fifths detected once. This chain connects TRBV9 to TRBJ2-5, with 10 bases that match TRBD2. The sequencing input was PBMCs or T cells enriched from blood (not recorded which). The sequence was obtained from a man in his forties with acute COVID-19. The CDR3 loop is CASSVELAGDQETQYF. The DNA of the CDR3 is TGTGCCAGCAGCGTAGAGCTAGCGGGGGACCAAGAGACCCAGTACTTC. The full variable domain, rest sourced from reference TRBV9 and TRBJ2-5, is DSGVTQTPKHLITATGQRVTLRCSPRSGDLSVYWYQQSLDQGLQFLIQYYNGEERAKGNILERFSAQQFPDLHSELNLSSLELGDSALYFCASSVELAGDQETQYFGPGTRLLVL.